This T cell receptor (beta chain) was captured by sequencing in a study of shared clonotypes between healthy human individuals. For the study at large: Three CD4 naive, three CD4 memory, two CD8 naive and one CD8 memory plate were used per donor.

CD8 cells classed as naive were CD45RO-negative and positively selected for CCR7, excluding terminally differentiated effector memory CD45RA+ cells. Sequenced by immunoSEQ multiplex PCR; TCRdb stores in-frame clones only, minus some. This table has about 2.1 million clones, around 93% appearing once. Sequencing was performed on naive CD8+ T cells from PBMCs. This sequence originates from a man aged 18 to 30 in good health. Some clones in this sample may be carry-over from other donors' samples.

The CDR3 sequence is CASKRQGKTGELFF. In DNA, the CDR3 is TGTGCCAGCAAGCGACAGGGGAAGACCGGGGAGCTGTTTTTT. The chain carries TRBV28 and TRBJ2-2, with TRBD1 matching over 8 bases. Germline-derived CDR1 and CDR2 are MDHEN and SYDVKM. Unmatched junction bases numbered 6, after V lost 7 bases and J lost 5 bases. This CDR3 is 14 amino acids long.